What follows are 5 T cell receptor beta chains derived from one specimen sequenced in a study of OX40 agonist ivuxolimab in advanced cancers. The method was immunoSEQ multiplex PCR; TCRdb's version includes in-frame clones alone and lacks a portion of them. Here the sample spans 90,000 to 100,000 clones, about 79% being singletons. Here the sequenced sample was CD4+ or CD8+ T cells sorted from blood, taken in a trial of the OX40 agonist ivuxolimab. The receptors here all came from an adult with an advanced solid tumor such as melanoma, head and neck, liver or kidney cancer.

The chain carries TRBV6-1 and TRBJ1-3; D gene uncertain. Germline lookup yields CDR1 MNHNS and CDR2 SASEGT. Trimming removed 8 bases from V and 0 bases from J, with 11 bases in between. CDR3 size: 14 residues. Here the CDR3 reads CASSMTSSGNTIYF. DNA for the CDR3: TGTGCCAGCTCTATGACCTCCTCTGGAAACACCATATATTTT.

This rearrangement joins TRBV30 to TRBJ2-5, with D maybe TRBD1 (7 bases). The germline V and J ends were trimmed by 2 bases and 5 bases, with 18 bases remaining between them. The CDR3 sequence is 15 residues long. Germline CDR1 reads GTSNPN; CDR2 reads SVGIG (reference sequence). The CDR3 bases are TGTGCCTGGAGTAAGGCAGGGGGGCTAGGGGAGACCCAGTACTTC. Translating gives CAWSKAGGLGETQYF.

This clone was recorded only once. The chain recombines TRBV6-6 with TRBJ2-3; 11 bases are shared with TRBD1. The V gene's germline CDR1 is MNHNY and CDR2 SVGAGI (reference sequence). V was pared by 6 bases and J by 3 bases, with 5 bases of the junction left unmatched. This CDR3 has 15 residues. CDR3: CASRDGTGGTDTQYF. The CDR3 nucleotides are TGTGCCAGCAGGGACGGGACAGGGGGTACAGATACGCAGTATTTT.

Here the CDR3 DNA reads TGTGCCAGCAAACGGGACAGCTATAGCAATCAGCCCCAGCATTTT. Its translation: CASKRDSYSNQPQHF. This sequence joins TRBV6-5 and TRBJ1-5; 7 bases fit TRBD1. This CDR3 is built from 15 residues. Germline assignment: CDR1 MNHEY and CDR2 SVGAGI. Trimming cost V 7 bases and J 0 bases; bases outside gene matches: 6.

The CDR3 spells CASSQVAGVGYEQYF. The CDR3 DNA sequence: TGTGCCAGCAGCCAAGTAGCGGGAGTCGGCTACGAGCAGTACTTC. This chain joins TRBV4-2 and TRBJ2-7, with TRBD2 matching over 9 bases. The junction had 4 bases not matched to a gene; V was cut back by 1 base and J by 3 bases. CDR1 and CDR2 from the germline V gene are LGHNA and YNFKEQ. This CDR3 region has 15 residues.